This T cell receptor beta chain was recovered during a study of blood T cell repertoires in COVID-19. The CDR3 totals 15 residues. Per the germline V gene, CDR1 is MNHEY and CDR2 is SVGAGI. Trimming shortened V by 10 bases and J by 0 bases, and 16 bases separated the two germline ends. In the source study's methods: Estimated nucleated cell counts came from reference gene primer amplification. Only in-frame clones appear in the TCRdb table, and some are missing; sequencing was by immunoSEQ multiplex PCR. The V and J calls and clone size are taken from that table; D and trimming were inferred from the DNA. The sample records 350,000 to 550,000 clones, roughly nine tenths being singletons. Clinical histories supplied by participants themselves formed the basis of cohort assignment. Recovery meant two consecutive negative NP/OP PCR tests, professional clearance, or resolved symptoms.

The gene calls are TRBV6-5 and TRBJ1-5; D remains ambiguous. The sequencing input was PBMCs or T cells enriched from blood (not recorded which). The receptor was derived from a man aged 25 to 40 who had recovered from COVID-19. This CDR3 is CATSVEATSNQPQHF. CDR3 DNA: TGTGCCACCTCAGTTGAAGCGACTAGCAATCAGCCCCAGCATTTT.